Shown below are 26 T cell receptor beta chains from a single sample sequenced in a study of OX40 agonist ivuxolimab in advanced cancers. Library preparation used the immunoSEQ multiplex PCR assay. The source is immuneACCESS, and TCRdb retained only in-frame sequences with V and J called. Part of the clones is not carried over; for the studies checked, unresolved V genes explain less than half of this, and the remainder is unexplained. The sample table holds about 82,000 clones, of which roughly nine tenths were seen once. Together, the top ten hold 0.85% to 1% of the sample. Sample: CD4+ or CD8+ T cells sorted from blood, taken in a trial of the OX40 agonist ivuxolimab. These receptors were obtained from an adult with an advanced solid tumor such as melanoma, head and neck, liver or kidney cancer.

This rearrangement joins TRBV4-2 to TRBJ1-4, with TRBD1 identical over 7 bases. CDR3 length: 14 residues. Germline V lookup: CDR1 LGHNA, CDR2 YNFKEQ. Trimming at V came to 0 bases and at J to 8 bases, leaving 3 bases not matched to a gene. As DNA, the CDR3 is TGTGCCAGCAGCCAAGAACAGGGGAACGAAAAACTGTTTTTT. Amino acid sequence: CASSQEQGNEKLFF.

V gene TRBV27 combines with J gene TRBJ1-5; a weak D match, TRBD1 (5 bases). V was shortened by 5 bases and J by 0 bases, with 11 bases between the two germline ends. This CDR3 is built from 15 residues. The germline CDR1 and CDR2 sequences are MNHEY and SMNVEV (reference sequence). The CDR3 region has the DNA TGTGCCAGCAGTGTAGACAGTCTTAGCAATCAGCCCCAGCATTTT. It specifies CASSVDSLSNQPQHF.

The genes are TRBV4-1 and TRBJ2-7; perhaps D is TRBD1 or TRBD2 (5 bases each). This CDR3 has 14 amino acids. Per germline, CDR1 MGHRA and CDR2 YSYEKL. Trimming left V 4 bases short and J 4 bases short, with 14 bases between. CDR3: CASSRGWGAYEQYF. In DNA, the CDR3 is TGCGCCAGCAGCCGGGGGTGGGGTGCATACGAGCAGTACTTC.

The J gene is TRBJ2-1, the V gene TRBV7-2, with 9 bases fitting TRBD2. The germline V gene encodes CDR1 SGHTA and CDR2 FQGNSA. This CDR3 has 16 residues. The ends lost 5 bases at V and 0 bases at J; junction bases unmatched: 5. In DNA form, the CDR3 reads TGTGCCAGCAGCCCAAGACTAGCGGACTCCTACAATGAGCAGTTCTTC. It codes for CASSPRLADSYNEQFF.

V is TRBV19 and J is TRBJ2-4; the match to TRBD2 covers 7 bases. Germline V gene lookup returns CDR1 LNHDA and CDR2 SQIVND (reference sequence). The junction had 18 bases not matched to a gene; V was cut back by 5 bases and J by 5 bases. The CDR3 loop spans 18 amino acids. In DNA, the CDR3 is TGTGCCAGTAGTTTCCCTAGCGGAATGACTTCGGGGCAAAACATTCAGTACTTC. This translates into CASSFPSGMTSGQNIQYF.

The V call is TRBV2, the J call TRBJ1-2; D unresolved. Germline CDR1 SNHLY, CDR2 FYNNEI. CDR3 length: 14 amino acids. V lost 4 bases and J 4 bases, leaving 13 bases between the germline ends. CDR3 in DNA: TGTGCCAGCAGTGCGGAGGGCAGTCCCTATGGCTACACCTTC. The encoded protein is CASSAEGSPYGYTF. The full variable domain, in which reference TRBV2 and TRBJ1-2 provide the parts outside the CDR3, is EPEVTQTPSHQVTQMGQEVILRCVPISNHLYFYWYRQILGQKVEFLVSFYNNEISEKSEIFDDQFSVERPDGSNFTLKIRSTKLEDSAMYFCASSAEGSPYGYTFGSGTRLTVV.

This chain joins TRBV12-5 and TRBJ2-6; no definite D call. The CDR3 extends over 15 amino acids. Trimming left V 6 bases short and J 1 base short, with 10 bases between. Germline V gene data show CDR1 as LGHNT and CDR2 as FRNRAP. The CDR3, as DNA: TGTGCTAGTGGAAACGACCCTTCTGGGGCCAACGTCCTGACTTTC. Its translation is CASGNDPSGANVLTF.

CDR3 amino acids: CASSFWVSGAQETQYF. CDR3 in DNA: TGTGCCAGCAGCTTTTGGGTTAGCGGGGCCCAAGAGACCCAGTACTTC. The chain couples TRBV7-9 to TRBJ2-5; 8 nucleotides agree with TRBD2. Germline CDR1 SEHNR, CDR2 FQNEAQ (reference sequence). There are 16 residues in the CDR3. V shed 3 bases and J 1 base; nucleotides not matched to a gene: 7.

This rearrangement joins TRBV10-2 to TRBJ1-2, with a weak D call TRBD1 (5 bases). Trimming took 6 bases from V and 0 from J, leaving 20 bases between them. CDR3 length equals 17 residues. Germline V CDR1 and CDR2: WSHSY, SAAADI. The CDR3 DNA follows: TGCGCCAGCAGGCCGGGACCCCAAAGATTAGCTAACTATGGCTACACCTTC. Residues: CASRPGPQRLANYGYTF.

This sequence joins TRBV19 and TRBJ2-4; TRBD1 agrees at 11 bases. Germline CDR1 reads LNHDA; CDR2 reads SQIVND (reference sequence). The CDR3 runs to 16 residues. After removal of 9 bases from V and 1 base from J, the junction contained 8 bases not matched to a gene. The CDR3: CASSRTGGVAKNIQYF. DNA for the CDR3: TGTGCCAGCTCCAGGACAGGGGGCGTCGCCAAAAACATTCAGTACTTC.

The chain links TRBV6-6 to TRBJ2-7, with TRBD2 identical over 9 bases. CDR3 length equals 15 residues. CDR1 and CDR2 (germline): MNHNY, SVGAGI (reference sequence). J gave up 5 bases and V 0 bases, and 5 bases lay outside the gene matches. CDR3 sequence: CASSYSGTSSNEQYF. The CDR3 DNA sequence: TGTGCCAGCAGTTACTCTGGGACTAGCTCGAACGAGCAGTACTTC.

V gene TRBV9 combines with J gene TRBJ1-4; D uncertain. V was cut by 4 bases and J by 4 bases, with 8 bases left in between. CDR3 length: 13 amino acids. Germline V lookup: CDR1 SGDLS, CDR2 YYNGEE. The CDR3 region is CASSPEDNEKLFF. CDR3 DNA: TGTGCCAGCAGCCCAGAAGATAATGAAAAACTGTTTTTT.

This rearrangement joins TRBV5-5 to TRBJ1-2; maybe TRBD1 (6 bases). The germline CDR1 and CDR2 sequences are SGHKS and YYEKEE (reference sequence). Trimming took 3 bases from V and 5 from J, leaving 14 bases between them. The CDR3 is 14 amino acids. CDR3 loop: CASSSRDTGYGYTF. In DNA form, the CDR3 reads TGTGCCAGCAGCTCAAGGGATACAGGGTATGGCTACACCTTC.

The V gene is TRBV5-6, the J gene TRBJ1-1, with TRBD1 matching over 11 bases. Germline V lookup: CDR1 SGHDT, CDR2 YYEEEE. This CDR3 comprises 14 residues. Germline trimming cut 4 bases from V and 7 bases from J; bases unmatched to any gene: 6. The CDR3 nucleotides are TGTGCCAGCAGCCCCGTGGACAGGGGGCTTGAAGCTTTCTTT. It encodes CASSPVDRGLEAFF.

The chain employs TRBV10-1 and TRBJ2-3, with a possible D match to TRBD1 (6 bases). This CDR3 is built from 14 residues. V was clipped by 6 bases and J by 0 bases, with 10 bases between them. CDR1 is WNHNN, CDR2 SYGVQD, per germline (reference sequence). The CDR3 region has the DNA TGCGCCAGCAGCAGGGGCCTAAGCACAGATACGCAGTATTTT. Amino acids: CASSRGLSTDTQYF.

The V gene is TRBV7-9, the J gene TRBJ2-7; D unresolved. V was clipped by 2 bases and J by 4 bases, with 9 bases between them. The germline V gene encodes CDR1 SEHNR and CDR2 FQNEAQ (reference sequence). CDR3 length: 13 amino acids. The CDR3 protein is CASSLMGMYEQYF. CDR3 DNA: TGTGCCAGCAGCTTAATGGGGATGTACGAGCAGTACTTC.

The J gene is TRBJ2-2, the V gene TRBV10-1, with 7 positions matching TRBD2. This CDR3 spans 14 amino acids. The germline CDR1 and CDR2 sequences are WNHNN and SYGVQD (reference sequence). With V trimmed by 4 bases and J by 3 bases, 2 bases remained unmatched. For the CDR3, the DNA is TGCGCCAGCAGTGGGGGACTATACACCGGGGAGCTGTTTTTT. Residues: CASSGGLYTGELFF.

The rearrangement uses TRBV10-3 and TRBJ2-2, with D unclear. The CDR3 totals 12 residues. Germline CDR1 is ENHRY and CDR2 is SYGVKD. V was shortened by 0 bases and J by 6 bases, with 2 bases between the two germline ends. CDR3 sequence reads: CAISESAGELFF. DNA for the CDR3: TGTGCCATCAGTGAGTCTGCCGGGGAGCTGTTTTTT.

This clone was counted between two and nine times. CDR3 amino acids: CASSYGRLNQPQHF. In DNA, the CDR3 is TGTGCCAGCAGCTACGGACGGCTCAATCAGCCCCAGCATTTT. J is TRBJ1-5 and V is TRBV5-6; D is uncertain. This CDR3 contains 14 residues. Germline CDR1 SGHDT, CDR2 YYEEEE. V lost 3 bases and J lost 3, with 10 bases in between.

The rearrangement joins TRBV18 to TRBJ1-2, with a weak D call TRBD1 (5 bases). CDR1 is KGHSH and CDR2 is LQKENI in the germline V gene. The CDR3 has 14 residues. The V end was cut by 0 bases, the J end by 5 bases, with 10 bases between. CDR3 sequence (DNA): TGTGCCAGCTCACCACCGGGGGGGTATTATGGCTACACCTTC. Protein: CASSPPGGYYGYTF.

The chain carries TRBV29-1 and TRBJ1-1; no definite D call. Germline V gene lookup returns CDR1 SQVTM and CDR2 ANQGSEA. The CDR3 consists of 14 residues. V lost 1 base, J lost 0 bases, and 9 bases lay in between. The CDR3 bases are TGCAGCGTTGAAGTGGGCAGCATGAACACTGAAGCTTTCTTT. Its protein product is CSVEVGSMNTEAFF.

The chain is built from TRBV4-3 and TRBJ2-1; possibly TRBD2 for D (6 bases). CDR3 length: 14 amino acids. Germline V lookup: CDR1 LGHNA, CDR2 YSLEER. V lost 4 bases, J lost 3 bases, and 10 bases lay in between. The CDR3 loop is CASSPSENYNEQFF. Written as DNA, the CDR3 is TGCGCCAGCAGCCCTAGCGAGAACTACAATGAGCAGTTCTTC.

The rearrangement links TRBV5-4 to TRBJ2-5, with 12 bases identical to TRBD2. The V and J ends lost 3 bases and 4 bases, in that order; junction bases with no gene match: 7. This CDR3 region has 16 residues. Germline V gene lookup returns CDR1 SGHNT and CDR2 YYREEE (reference sequence). CDR3 bases: TGTGCCAGCAGCTCAGGCTCTAGCGGGGGGGCAGAGACCCAGTACTTC. Protein product: CASSSGSSGGAETQYF.

The chain carries TRBV18 and TRBJ2-5; D perhaps matches TRBD2 (6 bases). The CDR3 contains 13 residues. Looked up from germline, CDR1 is KGHSH and CDR2 is LQKENI. Trimming took off 3 bases at V and 11 bases at J, with 16 bases between the two ends. CDR3 in DNA: TGTGCCAGCTCACCCGGGCCTAAGGCGGGGCAGTACTTC. This encodes CASSPGPKAGQYF.

The chain has TRBV5-5 and TRBJ1-2; D unresolved. The CDR3 contains 18 residues. The V end was cut by 1 base, the J end by 0 bases, with 19 bases between. Germline V CDR1 and CDR2: SGHKS, YYEKEE (reference sequence). The CDR3 nucleotides are TGTGCCAGCAGCTTGTACGCGGCAGGTCTGTTTCCTAACTATGGCTACACCTTC. Translated, it gives CASSLYAAGLFPNYGYTF.

Comments on this clone: This same CDR3 is encoded by further DNA sequences in the sample. V is TRBV7-9 and J is TRBJ1-5; D not certain. Germline CDR1 SEHNR, CDR2 FQNEAQ (reference sequence). V shed 3 bases and J shed 10 bases, with 13 bases lying between them. CDR3 size: 13 residues. CDR3 amino acids: CASSLGVGEPQHF. DNA of the CDR3: TGTGCCAGCAGCTTGGGAGTGGGCGAACCCCAGCATTTT.